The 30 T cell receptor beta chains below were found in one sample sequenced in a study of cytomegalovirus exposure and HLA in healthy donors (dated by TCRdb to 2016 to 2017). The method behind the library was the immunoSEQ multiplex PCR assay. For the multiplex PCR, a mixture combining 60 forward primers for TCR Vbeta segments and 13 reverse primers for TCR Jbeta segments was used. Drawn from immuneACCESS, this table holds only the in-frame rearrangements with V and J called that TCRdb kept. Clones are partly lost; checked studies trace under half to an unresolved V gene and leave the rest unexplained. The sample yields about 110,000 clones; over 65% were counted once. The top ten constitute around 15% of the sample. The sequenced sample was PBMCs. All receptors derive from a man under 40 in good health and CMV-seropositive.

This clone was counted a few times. CDR3 sequence (DNA): TGCAGCGCCCAGCCCTCGGACAGCTATGGCTACACCTTC. It is translated as CSAQPSDSYGYTF. The chain carries TRBV29-1 and TRBJ1-2; D is perhaps TRBD1 (6 bases). Trimming cost V 7 bases and J 4 bases, with 16 bases left between them. Germline V gene lookup returns CDR1 SQVTM and CDR2 ANQGSEA. The CDR3 runs to 13 residues.

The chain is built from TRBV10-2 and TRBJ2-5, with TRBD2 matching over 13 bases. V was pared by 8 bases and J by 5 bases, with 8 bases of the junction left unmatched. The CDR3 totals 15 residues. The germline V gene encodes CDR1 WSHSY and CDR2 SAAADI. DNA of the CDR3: TGCGCCAGCTCCCTGACTAGCGGGGGGTACGAGACCCAGTACTTC. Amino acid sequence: CASSLTSGGYETQYF.

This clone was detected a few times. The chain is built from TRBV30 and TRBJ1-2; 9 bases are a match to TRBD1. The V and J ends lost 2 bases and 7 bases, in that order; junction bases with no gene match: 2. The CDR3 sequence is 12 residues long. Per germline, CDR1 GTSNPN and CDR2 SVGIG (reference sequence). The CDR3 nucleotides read TGTGCCTGGAGTAAGACAGGGGGTGGCTACACCTTC. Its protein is CAWSKTGGGYTF.

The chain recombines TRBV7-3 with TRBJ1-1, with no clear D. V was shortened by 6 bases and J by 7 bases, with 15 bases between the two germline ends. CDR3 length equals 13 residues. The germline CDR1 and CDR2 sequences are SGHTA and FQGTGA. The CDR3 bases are TGTGCCAGCAGTTTTTCCCGGGAGGGTGAAGCTTTCTTT. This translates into CASSFSREGEAFF.

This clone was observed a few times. The chain's CDR3 is CASAFRGLDEKLFF. The CDR3 bases are TGTGCCAGCGCCTTTAGGGGTCTCGATGAAAAACTGTTTTTT. The chain combines TRBV27 with TRBJ1-4; weak D call: TRBD1 (5 bases). The CDR3 consists of 14 residues. The germline V and J ends were trimmed by 8 bases and 6 bases, with 16 bases remaining between them. Per germline, CDR1 MNHEY and CDR2 SMNVEV (reference sequence).

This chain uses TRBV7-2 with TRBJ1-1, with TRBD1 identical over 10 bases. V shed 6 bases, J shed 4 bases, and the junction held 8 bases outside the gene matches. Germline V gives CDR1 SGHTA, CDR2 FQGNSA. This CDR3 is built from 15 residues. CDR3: CASSSGTGVTTEAFF. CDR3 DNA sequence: TGTGCCAGCAGTTCCGGGACAGGGGTTACCACTGAAGCTTTCTTT.

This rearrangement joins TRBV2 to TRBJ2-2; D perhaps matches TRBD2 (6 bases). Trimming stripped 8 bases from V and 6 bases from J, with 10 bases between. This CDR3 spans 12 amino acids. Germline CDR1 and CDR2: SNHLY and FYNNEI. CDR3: CASLGGPGELFF. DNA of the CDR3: TGTGCCAGCTTGGGGGGTCCCGGGGAGCTGTTTTTT.

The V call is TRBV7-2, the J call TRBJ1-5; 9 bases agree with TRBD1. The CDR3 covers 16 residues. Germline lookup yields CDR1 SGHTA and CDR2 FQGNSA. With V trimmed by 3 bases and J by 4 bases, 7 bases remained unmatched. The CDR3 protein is CASSFLQGAGNQPQHF. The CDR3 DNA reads TGTGCCAGCAGCTTCTTACAGGGGGCGGGTAATCAGCCCCAGCATTTT. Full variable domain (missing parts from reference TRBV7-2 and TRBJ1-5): GAGVSQSPSNKVTEKGKDVELRCDPISGHTALYWYRQSLGQGLEFLIYFQGNSAPDKSGLPSDRFSAERTGGSVSTLTIQRTQQEDSAVYLCASSFLQGAGNQPQHFGDGTRLSIL.

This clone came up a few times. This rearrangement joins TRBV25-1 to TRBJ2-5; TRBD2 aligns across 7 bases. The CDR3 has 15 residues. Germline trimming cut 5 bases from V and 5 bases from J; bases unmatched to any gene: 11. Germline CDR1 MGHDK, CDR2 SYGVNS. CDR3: CASSPWGGVGETQYF. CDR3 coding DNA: TGTGCCAGCAGTCCCTGGGGGGGGGTTGGGGAGACCCAGTACTTC.

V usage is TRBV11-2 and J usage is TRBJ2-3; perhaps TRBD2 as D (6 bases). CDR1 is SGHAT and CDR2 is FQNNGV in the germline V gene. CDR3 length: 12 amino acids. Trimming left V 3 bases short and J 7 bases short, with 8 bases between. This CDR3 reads CASSFRGNTQYF. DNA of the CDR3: TGTGCCAGCAGCTTTCGCGGGAATACGCAGTATTTT.

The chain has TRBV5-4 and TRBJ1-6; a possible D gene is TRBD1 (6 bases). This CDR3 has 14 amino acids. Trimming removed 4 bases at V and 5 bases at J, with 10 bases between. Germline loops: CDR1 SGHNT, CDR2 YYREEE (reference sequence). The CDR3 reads CASSLGQDNSPLHF. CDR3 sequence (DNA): TGTGCCAGCAGCCTGGGACAAGATAATTCACCCCTCCACTTT.

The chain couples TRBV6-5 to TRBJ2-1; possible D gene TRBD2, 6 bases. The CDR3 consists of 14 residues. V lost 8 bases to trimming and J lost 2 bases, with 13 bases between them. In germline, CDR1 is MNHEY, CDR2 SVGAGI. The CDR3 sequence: CASGRDSAYNEQFF. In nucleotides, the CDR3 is TGTGCCAGCGGCCGGGACTCAGCCTACAATGAGCAGTTCTTC.

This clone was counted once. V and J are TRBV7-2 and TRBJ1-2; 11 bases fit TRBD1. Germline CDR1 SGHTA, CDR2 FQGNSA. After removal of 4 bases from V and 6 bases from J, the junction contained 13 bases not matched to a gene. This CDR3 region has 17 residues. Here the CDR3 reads CASSSAGTGGFSDGYTF. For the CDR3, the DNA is TGTGCCAGCAGCTCCGCGGGGACAGGGGGTTTTTCGGATGGCTACACCTTC. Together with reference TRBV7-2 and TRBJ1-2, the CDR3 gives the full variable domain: GAGVSQSPSNKVTEKGKDVELRCDPISGHTALYWYRQSLGQGLEFLIYFQGNSAPDKSGLPSDRFSAERTGGSVSTLTIQRTQQEDSAVYLCASSSAGTGGFSDGYTFGSGTRLTVV.

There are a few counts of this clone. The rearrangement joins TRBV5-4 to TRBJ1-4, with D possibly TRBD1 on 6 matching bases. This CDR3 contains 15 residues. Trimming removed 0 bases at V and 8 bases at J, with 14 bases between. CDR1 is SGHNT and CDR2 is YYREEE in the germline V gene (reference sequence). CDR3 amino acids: CASSLAGQGSEKLFF. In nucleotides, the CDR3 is TGTGCCAGCAGCTTGGCAGGGCAGGGGAGCGAAAAACTGTTTTTT.

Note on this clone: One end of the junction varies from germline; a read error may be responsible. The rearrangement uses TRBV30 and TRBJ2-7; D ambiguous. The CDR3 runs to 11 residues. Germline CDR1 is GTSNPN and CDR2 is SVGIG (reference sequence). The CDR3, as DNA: TGTGCCTGGAGTGCCCCGGCCGGAGTCAGCTTC. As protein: CAWSAPAGVSF.

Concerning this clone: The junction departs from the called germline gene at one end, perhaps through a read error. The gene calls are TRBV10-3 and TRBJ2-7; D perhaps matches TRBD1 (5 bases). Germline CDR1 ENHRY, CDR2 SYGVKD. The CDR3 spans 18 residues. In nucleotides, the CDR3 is TGTGCCATCAGTGATGGGGCCCGGTTGCTGAGCAATCTCTACGGGCAGTACTTC. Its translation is CAISDGARLLSNLYGQYF.

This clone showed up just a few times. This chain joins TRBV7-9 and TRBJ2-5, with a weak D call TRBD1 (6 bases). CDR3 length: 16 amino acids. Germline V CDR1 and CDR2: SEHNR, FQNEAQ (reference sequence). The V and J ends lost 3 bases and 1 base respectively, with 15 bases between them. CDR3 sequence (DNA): TGTGCCAGCAGCTTCCAGACAGGACCTCCCCAAGAGACCCAGTACTTC. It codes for CASSFQTGPPQETQYF. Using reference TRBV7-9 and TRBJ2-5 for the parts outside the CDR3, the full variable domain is DTGVSQNPRHKITKRGQNVTFRCDPISEHNRLYWYRQTLGQGPEFLTYFQNEAQLEKSRLLSDRFSAERPKGSFSTLEIQRTEQGDSAMYLCASSFQTGPPQETQYFGPGTRLLVL.

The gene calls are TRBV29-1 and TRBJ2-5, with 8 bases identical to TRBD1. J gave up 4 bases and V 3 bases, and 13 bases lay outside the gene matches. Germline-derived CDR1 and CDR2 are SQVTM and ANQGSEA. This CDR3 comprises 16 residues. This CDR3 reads CSVDQRGQGARETQYF. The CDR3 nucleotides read TGCAGCGTTGATCAAAGAGGGCAGGGGGCCCGAGAGACCCAGTACTTC.

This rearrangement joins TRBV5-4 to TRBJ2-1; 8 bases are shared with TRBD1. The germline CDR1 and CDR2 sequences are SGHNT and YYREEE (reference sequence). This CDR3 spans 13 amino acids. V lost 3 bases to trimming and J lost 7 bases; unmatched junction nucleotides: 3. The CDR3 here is CASSWTGWNEQFF. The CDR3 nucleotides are TGTGCCAGCAGCTGGACAGGGTGGAATGAGCAGTTCTTC.

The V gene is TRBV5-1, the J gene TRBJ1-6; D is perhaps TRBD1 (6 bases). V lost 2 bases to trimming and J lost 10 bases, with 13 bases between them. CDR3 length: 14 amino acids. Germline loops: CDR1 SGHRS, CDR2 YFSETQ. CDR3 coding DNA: TGCGCCAGCAGCTTCTCCAGCCAGGGGTCACCCCTCCACTTT. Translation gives CASSFSSQGSPLHF.

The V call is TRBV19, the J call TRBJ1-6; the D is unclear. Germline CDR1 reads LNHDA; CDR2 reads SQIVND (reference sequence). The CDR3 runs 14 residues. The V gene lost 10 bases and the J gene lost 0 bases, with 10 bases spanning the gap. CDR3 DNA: TGTGCCACCGCAACAAGCTCCTATAATTCACCCCTCCACTTT. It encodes CATATSSYNSPLHF.

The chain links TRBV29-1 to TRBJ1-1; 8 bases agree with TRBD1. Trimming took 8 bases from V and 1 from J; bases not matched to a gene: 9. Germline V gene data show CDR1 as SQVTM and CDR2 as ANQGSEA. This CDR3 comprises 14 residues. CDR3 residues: CSIRQGRENTEAFF. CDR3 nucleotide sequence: TGCAGCATCCGACAGGGGCGGGAGAACACTGAAGCTTTCTTT.

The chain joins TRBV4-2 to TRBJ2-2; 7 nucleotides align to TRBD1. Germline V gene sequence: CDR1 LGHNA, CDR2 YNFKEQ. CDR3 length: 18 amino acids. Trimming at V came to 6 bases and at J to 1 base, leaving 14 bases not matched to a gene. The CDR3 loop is CASRGQGKGALNTGELFF. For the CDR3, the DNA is TGTGCCAGCAGGGGGCAGGGTAAGGGGGCCCTGAACACCGGGGAGCTGTTTTTT.

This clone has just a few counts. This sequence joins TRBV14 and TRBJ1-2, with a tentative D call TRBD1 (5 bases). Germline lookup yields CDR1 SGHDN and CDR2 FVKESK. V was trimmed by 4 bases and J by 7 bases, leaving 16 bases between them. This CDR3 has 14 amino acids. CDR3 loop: CASSPPWGGAGYTF. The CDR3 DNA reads TGTGCCAGCAGCCCCCCATGGGGTGGGGCTGGCTACACCTTC.

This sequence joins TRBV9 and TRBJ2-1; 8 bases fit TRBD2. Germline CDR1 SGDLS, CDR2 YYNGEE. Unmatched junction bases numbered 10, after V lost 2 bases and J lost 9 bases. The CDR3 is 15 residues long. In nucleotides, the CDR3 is TGTGCCAGCAGCGTGGCGGGGGGCCCTATGAGTGAGCAGTTCTTC. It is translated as CASSVAGGPMSEQFF.

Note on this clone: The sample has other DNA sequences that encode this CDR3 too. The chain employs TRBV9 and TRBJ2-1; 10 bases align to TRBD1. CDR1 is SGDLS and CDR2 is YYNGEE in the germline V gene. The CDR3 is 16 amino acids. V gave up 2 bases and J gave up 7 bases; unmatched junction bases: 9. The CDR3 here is CASSVTGGFSGNEQFF. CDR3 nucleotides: TGTGCCAGCAGCGTGACAGGGGGCTTCTCGGGGAATGAGCAGTTCTTC. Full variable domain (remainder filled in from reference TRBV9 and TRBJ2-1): DSGVTQTPKHLITATGQRVTLRCSPRSGDLSVYWYQQSLDQGLQFLIQYYNGEERAKGNILERFSAQQFPDLHSELNLSSLELGDSALYFCASSVTGGFSGNEQFFGPGTRLTVL.

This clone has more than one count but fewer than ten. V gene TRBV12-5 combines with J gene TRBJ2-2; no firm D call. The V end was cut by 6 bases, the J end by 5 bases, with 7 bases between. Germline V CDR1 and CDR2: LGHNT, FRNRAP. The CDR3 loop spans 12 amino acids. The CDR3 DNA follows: TGTGCTAGTGGCCCGAGGACCGGGGAGCTGTTTTTT. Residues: CASGPRTGELFF. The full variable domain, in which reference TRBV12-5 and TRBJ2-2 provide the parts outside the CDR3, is DARVTQTPRHKVTEMGQEVTMRCQPILGHNTVFWYRQTMMQGLELLAYFRNRAPLDDSGMPKDRFSAEMPDATLATLKIQPSEPRDSAVYFCASGPRTGELFFGEGSRLTVL.

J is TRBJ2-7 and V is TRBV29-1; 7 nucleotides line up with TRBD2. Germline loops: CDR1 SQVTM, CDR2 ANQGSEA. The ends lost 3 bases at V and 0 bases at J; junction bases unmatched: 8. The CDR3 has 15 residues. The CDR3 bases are TGCAGCGTTGAGGGGGGGGACTTACACTCCTACGAGCAGTACTTC. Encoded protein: CSVEGGDLHSYEQYF.

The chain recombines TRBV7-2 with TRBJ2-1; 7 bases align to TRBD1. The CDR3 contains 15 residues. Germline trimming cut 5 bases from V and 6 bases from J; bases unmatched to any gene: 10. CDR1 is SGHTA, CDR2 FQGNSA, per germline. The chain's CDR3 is CASSTSGQVSNEQFF. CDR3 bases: TGTGCCAGCAGCACCTCTGGACAGGTGAGCAATGAGCAGTTCTTC. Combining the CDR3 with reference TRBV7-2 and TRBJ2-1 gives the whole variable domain GAGVSQSPSNKVTEKGKDVELRCDPISGHTALYWYRQSLGQGLEFLIYFQGNSAPDKSGLPSDRFSAERTGGSVSTLTIQRTQQEDSAVYLCASSTSGQVSNEQFFGPGTRLTVL.

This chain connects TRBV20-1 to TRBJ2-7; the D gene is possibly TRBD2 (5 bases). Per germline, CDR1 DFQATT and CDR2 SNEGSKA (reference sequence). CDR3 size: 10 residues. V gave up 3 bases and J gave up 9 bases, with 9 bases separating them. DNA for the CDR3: TGCAGTGCTAGCAACGGGGTGCAGTACTTC. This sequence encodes CSASNGVQYF.